Sequencing of this TCR beta chain was carried out in a study of blood T cell repertoires in COVID-19. Across the whole study: The United States, Italy and Spain were the sources of the acute and convalescent COVID-19 samples. PBMCs, B-cell-depleted T cells, or T cells were the source of the cDNA or gDNA that made up the material.

Methods used by the authors: The assay estimated nucleated cells by amplifying reference gene primers. Here immunoSEQ multiplex PCR was the method, and the copy in TCRdb shows in-frame clones only, minus some. That table supplies the V and J calls and clone size; D and trimming were determined from the DNA. Here the sample spans 60,000 to 85,000 clones, roughly 86% being singletons. V lost 3 bases to trimming and J lost 3 bases, with 16 bases between them. Germline values: CDR1 SGHKS, CDR2 YYEKEE (reference sequence). There are 16 residues in the CDR3. This chain joins TRBV5-5 and TRBJ1-5, with D hard to call. Sample: peripheral blood. The origin of this receptor is a human donor in a cohort sampled during active COVID-19. CDR3 bases: TGTGCCAGCAGCTGGGAGGCCGGACGGTTCAATCAGCCCCAGCATTTT. It is translated as CASSWEAGRFNQPQHF.